What follows are 11 T cell receptor beta chains derived from one specimen sequenced in a study of blood T cells in healthy people across ages. The use of a sample-barcoded 5' primer and a J-beta primer mix characterized a second PCR of about 6 to 12 cycles. Each CDR3 protein is one row after TCRdb ran MiXCR on the 5' RACE reads. The table shows hundreds of thousands of distinct CDR3 sequences, with around 46% occurring only once. The sample comprised blood. The receptor set was obtained from a man aged 30 to 45 in good health.

This clonotype has only a few counts. The V call is TRBV4-2, the J call TRBJ2-7; the D call may be TRBD1 or TRBD2 (5 bases each). The CDR3 extends over 15 amino acids. CDR1 and CDR2 (germline): LGHNA, YNFKEQ. The V gene lost 2 bases and the J gene lost 0 bases, with 11 bases spanning the gap. The CDR3 loop is CASSQNRDLSYEQYF. The DNA of the CDR3 is TGTGCCAGCAGCCAAAACCGGGACCTCTCCTACGAGCAGTACTTC.

The chain couples TRBV2 to TRBJ2-1, with D perhaps assigned TRBD1 or TRBD2 (6 bases each). The DNA end is a closer match to TRBJ2-7, so the J assignment may be wrong. The CDR3 runs 14 residues. Germline assignment: CDR1 SNHLY and CDR2 FYNNEI. In nucleotides, the CDR3 is TGTGCCAGCATGCTCTTGGGGGGCCGCAATGAGCAGTACTTC. This gives the protein CASMLLGGRNEQYF.

The chain carries TRBV4-1 and TRBJ1-1; D uncertain. Trimming took 5 bases from V and 0 from J, leaving 13 bases between them. This CDR3 is 15 amino acids long. From germline, CDR1 is MGHRA and CDR2 YSYEKL. The CDR3 spells CASSYDGSLNTEAFF. Written as DNA, the CDR3 is TGCGCCAGCAGCTATGACGGGAGTTTGAACACTGAAGCTTTCTTT.

Comments on this clonotype: With a much larger clone just one base away, this may be a read error. This chain uses TRBV9 with TRBJ2-3, with TRBD1 as a possible D gene (6 bases). CDR1 SGDLS and CDR2 YYNGEE come from the germline V gene. This CDR3 is built from 15 residues. The CDR3 reads CASSGTGTPTDTQCF. In DNA, the CDR3 is TGTGCCAGCAGCGGTACCGGGACACCCACAGATACGCAGTGTTTT.

CDR3 nucleotides: TGTGCCAGCAGCCGGAGCCTTACAAATCAGCCCCAGCATTTT. Residues: CASSRSLTNQPQHF. V is TRBV12-3 or TRBV12-4 and J is TRBJ1-5, with D uncertain. The CDR3 is 14 amino acids. V lost 6 bases, J lost 4 bases, and 13 bases lay in between.

The chain links TRBV4-2 to TRBJ1-2; 7 bases align to TRBD1. The CDR3 consists of 15 residues. V shed 0 bases and J 4 bases; nucleotides not matched to a gene: 5. CDR1 and CDR2 (germline): LGHNA, YNFKEQ. CDR3 in amino acids: CASSQDRQGVYGYTF. CDR3 nucleotide sequence: TGTGCCAGCAGCCAAGATCGACAGGGAGTCTATGGCTACACCTTC.

This clonotype was recorded a few times. This chain uses TRBV28 with TRBJ2-3; the match to TRBD2 covers 11 bases. After removal of 6 bases from V and 2 bases from J, the junction contained 10 bases not matched to a gene. This CDR3 has 17 amino acids. Looked up from germline, CDR1 is MDHEN and CDR2 is SYDVKM. The CDR3 region has the DNA TGTGCCAGCAGGGGACTAGCGGTCTTACGAATCACAGATACGCAGTATTTT. Its protein is CASRGLAVLRITDTQYF.

V and J are TRBV5-5 and TRBJ1-4; 7 bases line up with TRBD1. Looked up from germline, CDR1 is SGHKS and CDR2 is YYEKEE (reference sequence). This CDR3 is built from 15 residues. Trimming at V came to 4 bases and at J to 2 bases, leaving 5 bases not matched to a gene. CDR3 protein: CASSPDRFTNEKLFF. CDR3 in DNA: TGTGCCAGCAGCCCGGACAGGTTCACTAATGAAAAACTGTTTTTT.

The sample holds a few counts of this clonotype. The chain employs TRBV7-9 and TRBJ2-7; possibly TRBD1 or TRBD2 for D (5 bases each). Trimming cost V 4 bases and J 5 bases, with 9 bases left between them. Germline lookup yields CDR1 SEHNR and CDR2 FQNEAQ (reference sequence). This CDR3 is built from 12 residues. The CDR3 reads CASSSGPNEQYF. The CDR3 nucleotides read TGTGCCAGCAGCTCGGGACCAAACGAGCAGTACTTC.

The rearrangement joins TRBV14 to TRBJ2-1; D possibly corresponds to TRBD1 (5 bases). The last part of the DNA fits TRBJ2-7 better; the J call may be wrong. CDR1 is SGHDN and CDR2 is FVKESK in the germline V gene. The CDR3 consists of 17 residues. CDR3 region: CASSQGWSRVTYNEQYF. CDR3 nucleotides: TGTGCCAGCAGCCAAGGATGGTCCAGGGTAACATACAATGAGCAGTACTTC.

The gene calls are TRBV7-9 and TRBJ2-1, with 10 bases lining up with TRBD2. The trim removed 5 bases at V and 8 bases at J, leaving 12 bases unmatched. This CDR3 is 16 amino acids long. CDR1 SEHNR and CDR2 FQNEAQ come from the germline V gene (reference sequence). CDR3 in DNA: TGTGCCAGCAGCGCAGGAGTAGCGGGGGGCAGGCATGAGCAGTTCTTC. It encodes CASSAGVAGGRHEQFF.